Listed below are T cell receptor beta chains from one sample, sequenced in a study of CD8 T cells in Susac syndrome. One entry per CDR3 protein, called by TCRdb with MiXCR from the immunoSEQ multiplex PCR reads. Among around 180,000 distinct CDR3 sequences, roughly 95% were seen once, and the ten largest hold 0.15% to 0.2%. The specimen was CD8+ T cells from PBMCs. All receptors come from a human donor with multiple sclerosis. CDR3s include the opening cysteine and the closing phenylalanine or tryptophan. The D gene is left open where the match is weak. Size tells how often a clone was seen (once, few, many) or the class of an expanded clone, and some rows leave it out.

>TRBD1|TRBJ1-2|.|TRBV5-1
TGCGCCAGCAGCGAAACAGGGGGCGGAGGCTACACCTTC
CASSETGGGGYTF
>.|TRBJ2-2|once|TRBV20-1
TGCAGTGCTAGGCTCACAGGCCCCGGGGAGCTGTTTTTT
CSARLTGPGELFF
>.|TRBJ1-2|.|TRBV14
TGTGCCAGCAGCCAAGAAAAGTGGGTTCATGGCTACACCTTC
CASSQEKWVHGYTF
>.|TRBJ1-2|.|TRBV5-4
TGTGCCAGCAGCCTAAGAGGGACGGAAAAGGAAGGCTACACCTTC
CASSLRGTEKEGYTF
>.|TRBJ2-3|.|TRBV28
TGTGCCAGCAGTTTAGCGGAAAGCACAGATACGCAGTATTTT
CASSLAESTDTQYF
>TRBD2|TRBJ2-1|.|TRBV20-1
TGCAGTGCTAGAGATTGGCTAGCGGGAGACAATGAGCAGTTCTTC
CSARDWLAGDNEQFF
>.|TRBJ1-1|.|TRBV2
TGTGCCAGCGGAGAGGGGCCAGGGACTGAAGCTTTCTTT
CASGEGPGTEAFF
>TRBD1|TRBJ2-7|.|TRBV5-1
TGCGCCAGCAGCTTGGTTGTGGGACAGGGTTCCTACGAGCAGTACTTC
CASSLVVGQGSYEQYF
>TRBD2|TRBJ2-4|.|TRBV6-1
TGTGCCAGCAGTGAACTCGGGAGGAATCTAGCCAAAAACATTCAGTACTTC
CASSELGRNLAKNIQYF
>TRBD1|TRBJ2-1|.|TRBV20-1
TGCAGTGCTAGAGTTCGGGACAGTCTTTGGGTCGAGCAGTTCTTC
CSARVRDSLWVEQFF
>TRBD1|TRBJ2-1|.|TRBV5-1
TGCGCCAGCAGCTTGACCTACAGGGGAATAATTAATGAGCAGTTCTTC
CASSLTYRGIINEQFF
>.|TRBJ1-3|.|TRBV9
TGTGCCAGTCAGGACTCTGGAAACACCATATATTTT
CASQDSGNTIYF
>.|TRBJ2-3|.|TRBV12-3/TRBV12-4
TGTGCCAGCAGTGTAGCAGGGGCTGTCACAGATACGCAGTATTTT
CASSVAGAVTDTQYF
>TRBD1|TRBJ2-7|.|TRBV27
TGTGCCAGCAATGACAGGGAAGCGCCAGGCTACGAGCAGTACTTC
CASNDREAPGYEQYF
>TRBD2|TRBJ2-1|once|TRBV28
TGTGCCAGCAGTTTTTTCCGGGAGGAAAACTATCGTGTAAATGAGCAGTTCTTC
CASSFFREENYRVNEQFF
>.|TRBJ2-3|.|TRBV12-3/TRBV12-4
TGTGCCAGCAGATATAACACAGATACGCAGTATTTT
CASRYNTDTQYF
>.|TRBJ1-5|.|TRBV2
TGTGCCAGCAGTCTACCGGGGGATGAGTGGCAGCCCCAGCATTTT
CASSLPGDEWQPQHF
>TRBD1|TRBJ2-7|.|TRBV5-4
TGTGCCAGCAGCTTGGGGGACAGGGGGCAATACGAGCAGTACTTC
CASSLGDRGQYEQYF
>.|TRBJ1-5|.|TRBV3-1
TGTGCCAGCAGCCGGGGACCGAGCAAGAATCAGCCCCAGCATTTT
CASSRGPSKNQPQHF
>.|TRBJ2-5|.|TRBV3-1
TGTGCCAGCAGCCAAGATGGGTTATACCAAGAGACCCAGTACTTC
CASSQDGLYQETQYF
>TRBD1|TRBJ1-1|.|TRBV20-1
TGCAGTGCCCGAACAGGGGGCGCGGCTGAAGCTTTCTTT
CSARTGGAAEAFF
>TRBD1|TRBJ1-5|.|TRBV5-6
TGTGCCAGCAGCTTCGAGGGGGACAGCGCTCAGCCCCAGCATTTT
CASSFEGDSAQPQHF
>TRBD2|TRBJ2-7|.|TRBV28
TGTGCCAGCAGTCCCCCAGCGGGGGCGTACGAGCAGTACTTC
CASSPPAGAYEQYF
>TRBD2|TRBJ2-1|once|TRBV28
TGTGCCAGCAGTTTATACGGACTAGCGGGCGTCAATGAGCAGTTCTTC
CASSLYGLAGVNEQFF